This TCR beta chain is from a study of CD4 T cells in relation to SARS-CoV-2 and coronaviruses. At the level of the study: After 10 to 11 days of antigen culture, PBMC TCR beta CDR3s were sequenced. The restricting HLA molecule for shared crossreactive spike epitopes was mapped. Convalescent patients were under ten males and a handful of females; two were Hispanic. Study results and caveats: Pre-pandemic and post-infection samples never came from the same donor.

With 0 bases clipped from V and 15 bases from J, the junction kept 8 bases outside the gene matches. Germline values: CDR1 KGHSH, CDR2 LQKENI. CDR3 size: 14 residues. TCRdb's copy holds only in-frame clones and misses some; the assay was immunoSEQ multiplex PCR. The sample lists just over 35,000 clones, 65% to 80% seen once, with around 21% in the top ten. This clone has more than one count but fewer than ten. The target antigen is unknown. The chain links TRBV18 to TRBJ2-1, with 10 bases identical to TRBD2. This TCR was sampled from an adult with COVID-19. The sample was memory CD4+ T cells from PBMCs, cultured in vitro. This CDR3 is CASSPPGLALVPFF. CDR3 nucleotides: TGTGCCAGCTCACCACCGGGACTAGCGTTAGTCCCGTTCTTC.